This T cell receptor (beta chain) appears in the sequencing data of a study of T-cell memory formation after mild COVID-19. CDR3 length: 14 residues. V was shortened by 0 bases and J by 7 bases, with 13 bases between the two germline ends. From germline, CDR1 is SEHNR and CDR2 FQNEAQ (reference sequence). Findings and caveats of the study: Second-wave clones with a day 37 peak had unconfirmed SARS-CoV-2 specificity. CD4/CD8 balance held among clones contracting day 15 to 85, and later expanders leaned CD4+. Detection of some responders pre-infection suggested pre-existing cross-reactive memory T cells participated. Contracting CD4+ clones sat mainly in CM and EM; CD8+ in EMRA.

Via MiXCR, TCRdb re-called the 5' RACE reads, giving one row per CDR3 protein. The table records approximately 250,000 distinct CDR3 sequences, 15% to 20% of them present only once. Details on this clonotype: Its specificity is unknown.

The sequencing input was PBMCs or a T cell subset sorted from them (not recorded which). The J gene is TRBJ2-7, the V gene TRBV7-9, with D perhaps matching TRBD1 (5 bases). The sequence was obtained from a man aged 18 to 30 who had mild COVID-19 (a few samples of this study predate the infection). Cell type and time point are not known. This chain's CDR3 is CASSLAGPPWEQYF. The CDR3 DNA sequence: TGTGCCAGCAGCTTAGCGGGGCCCCCCTGGGAGCAGTACTTC.